These T cell receptor beta chains were read from a single sample in a study of blood T cell repertoires in COVID-19. Method: immunoSEQ multiplex PCR; TCRdb's copy keeps in-frame clones and lacks some. The sample has more than 85,000 clones; about four fifths are singletons. The sequenced material came from peripheral blood. All receptors derive from a woman aged 70-85 years with acute or convalescent COVID-19. The CDR3 runs from the conserved cysteine through the conserved F or W. Fields, in order: clone size, D gene, J gene, V gene, CDR3 DNA, CDR3 protein. A D gene is named only where the DNA matches it firmly. A row's size may be missing; if present it is once, few, many or a size class.

>once|NA|TRBJ2-1|TRBV19
TGTGCCAGTAGTATAGATAACAGGCCCTACAATGAGCAGTTCTTC
CASSIDNRPYNEQFF
>NA|TRBD1|TRBJ1-1|TRBV5-6
TGTGCCAGCAGCTTGGGGACAGGAAGGAATGAAGCTTTCTTT
CASSLGTGRNEAFF
>NA|NA|TRBJ2-2|TRBV7-9
TGTGCCAGCAGCGTAGCGACAGGGGAGCTGTTTTTT
CASSVATGELFF
>NA|NA|TRBJ2-7|TRBV7-9
TGTGCCAGCAGCTTAAATGAGGCTTCCTACGAGCAGTACTTC
CASSLNEASYEQYF
>few|TRBD1|TRBJ1-1|TRBV27
TGTGCCAGCAGCAAAGACAGGGCCACTGAAGCTTTCTTT
CASSKDRATEAFF
>NA|NA|TRBJ2-1|TRBV11-3
TGTGCCAGCAGCTTGGGAGCCGGAGGGAGGCATGAGCAGTTCTTC
CASSLGAGGRHEQFF
>once|NA|TRBJ2-3|TRBV28
TGTGCCAGCAGCCTCACAGATACGCAGTATTTT
CASSLTDTQYF
>NA|TRBD1|TRBJ1-1|TRBV10-3
TGTGCCATCAGTGAGGAGGAGGGACAGGGGAACACTGAAGCTTTCTTT
CAISEEEGQGNTEAFF
>NA|NA|TRBJ2-7|TRBV5-6
TGTGCCAGCAGGCGGTACCTAGACAGCTTGGTCTACGAGCAGTACTTC
CASRRYLDSLVYEQYF
>NA|TRBD2|TRBJ2-5|TRBV7-7
TGTGCTAGCAGCCCGGGGGGGCTAGAGACCCAGTACTTC
CASSPGGLETQYF
>NA|TRBD1|TRBJ2-7|TRBV6-5
TGTGCCAGCAGTCGGGGACAGGGATACGAGCAGTACTTC
CASSRGQGYEQYF
>NA|NA|TRBJ1-2|TRBV5-1
TGCGCCAGCAGCTTGGAAGCGGCAAGGTATGGCTACACCTTC
CASSLEAARYGYTF
>NA|TRBD1|TRBJ1-2|TRBV29-1
TGCAGCGTTGGTGACAGGGGAGGCGGCTACACCTTC
CSVGDRGGGYTF
>NA|TRBD1|TRBJ1-1|TRBV3-1/TRBV3-2
TGTGCCAGCAGCAGAGGACAGGGGAACACTGAAGCTTTCTTT
CASSRGQGNTEAFF
>once|TRBD2|TRBJ2-7|TRBV5-1
TGCGCCAGCAGCTTGGATTCGGGGGGGCCCGACGAGCAGTACTTC
CASSLDSGGPDEQYF
>NA|NA|TRBJ2-7|TRBV11-1
TGTGCCAGCAGCCCGAAGGGGGGGGCCGCTATCAACGAGCAGTACTTC
CASSPKGGAAINEQYF
>NA|NA|TRBJ2-3|TRBV4-3
TGCGCCAGCAGCCGAGAACTAGCCTTAAGCACAGATACGCAGTATTTT
CASSRELALSTDTQYF
>NA|NA|TRBJ2-3|TRBV6-6
TGTGCCAGCAGCCGGAGGCCCACAGATACGCAGTATTTT
CASSRRPTDTQYF
>NA|NA|TRBJ1-2|TRBV14
TGTGCCAGCAGCCCCCATCCTATAATAAGTGGCTACACCTTC
CASSPHPIISGYTF
>NA|NA|TRBJ2-7|TRBV28
TGTGCCAGCAGTTTATCAGGCGAGCAGTACTTC
CASSLSGEQYF
>NA|NA|TRBJ2-1|TRBV3-1/TRBV3-2
TGTGCCAGCAGCCAAGATACCCCTAGCGTTGGCAACAATGAGCAGTTCTTC
CASSQDTPSVGNNEQFF
>NA|TRBD1|TRBJ1-4|TRBV28
TGTGCCAGCAGCACGACAGGGATCATAACTAATGAAAAACTGTTTTTT
CASSTTGIITNEKLFF
>NA|TRBD1|TRBJ1-2|TRBV6-5
TGTGCCAGCAGTCAGACAGGGAGCTATGGCTACACCTTC
CASSQTGSYGYTF
>NA|TRBD1|TRBJ2-3|TRBV11-2
TGTGCCAGCAGCTTTGACAGGGTTGATAACACAGATACGCAGTATTTT
CASSFDRVDNTDTQYF
>NA|TRBD1|TRBJ1-4|TRBV3-1/TRBV3-2
TGTGCCAGCAGCCTGACAGGGGTAGACGAAAAACTGTTTTTT
CASSLTGVDEKLFF
>NA|TRBD1|TRBJ1-1|TRBV15
TGTGCCACCAGCAGACCCCGAGGGGGGCAGGGGGGGAACACTGAAGCTTTCTTT
CATSRPRGGQGGNTEAFF
>few|NA|TRBJ1-3|TRBV28
TGTGCCAGCAGTTTATCCGGGAGCACCATATATTTT
CASSLSGSTIYF
>NA|TRBD1|TRBJ2-5|TRBV9
TGTGCCAGCAGCGTGGGGACAGGCTCCCTTGAGACCCAGTACTTC
CASSVGTGSLETQYF
>NA|TRBD2|TRBJ2-3|TRBV11-2
TGTGCCAGCAGCTTAGGGCTAGCGGGAGCAGATACGCAGTATTTT
CASSLGLAGADTQYF
>NA|TRBD1|TRBJ2-5|TRBV18
TGTGCCAGCTCACCAACAGGGGTAGAAGAGACCCAGTACTTC
CASSPTGVEETQYF
>once|TRBD1|TRBJ2-1|TRBV19
TGTGCCAGTAGTATAGGACAGGGGGCCTACAATGAGCAGTTCTTC
CASSIGQGAYNEQFF
>NA|TRBD1|TRBJ1-5|TRBV19
TGTGCCAGTAGTTCTGGGACAGGCCCCAATCAGCCCCAGCATTTT
CASSSGTGPNQPQHF
>NA|TRBD1|TRBJ1-2|TRBV7-2
TGTGCCAGCAGCTTAGAAGGGACAGTTCATGGCTACACCTTC
CASSLEGTVHGYTF
>NA|TRBD2|TRBJ2-2|TRBV19
TGTGCCAGTAGTAGGGGACTATCGAGCCAACCCGGGGAGCTGTTTTTT
CASSRGLSSQPGELFF
>once|NA|TRBJ1-6|TRBV6-5
TGTGCCAGCAGTCTTAGCGGTTCACCCCTCCACTTT
CASSLSGSPLHF
>NA|NA|TRBJ2-3|TRBV28
TGTGCCAGCAGTACCCGACTGAGAAATACGCAGTATTTT
CASSTRLRNTQYF
>NA|TRBD1|TRBJ1-3|TRBV5-1
TGCGCCAGCAGCCCTGGGGACAGCGGAAACACCATATATTTT
CASSPGDSGNTIYF
>NA|NA|TRBJ2-1|TRBV7-6
TGTGCCAGCAGCTTAGAAGGGGGAAGGTTACACTTCTTC
CASSLEGGRLHFF
>NA|NA|TRBJ1-6|TRBV19
TGTGCCAGTAGTACCACTGGGGGCCTACCCCTCCACTTT
CASSTTGGLPLHF
>NA|NA|TRBJ1-2|TRBV5-4
TGTGCCAGCACCTTCGGGGGTTTGGACTATGGCTACACCTTC
CASTFGGLDYGYTF
>NA|TRBD1|TRBJ1-3|TRBV27
TGTGCCAGCAGTTTACAAGGGGGCCCTGGAAACACCATATATTTT
CASSLQGGPGNTIYF
>NA|TRBD1|TRBJ2-5|TRBV5-1
TGCGCCAGCAGCTTGGGGCCCGGGACAGGGGAAGAGACCCAGTACTTC
CASSLGPGTGEETQYF
>NA|NA|TRBJ2-1|TRBV24-1
TGTGCCACCAGTGATAGAGACTCGAGCTCCTACAATGAGCAGTTCTTC
CATSDRDSSSYNEQFF
>NA|TRBD1|TRBJ1-2|TRBV4-3
TGCGCCAGCAGCCAAGTGGGGACAGGGGTTGGACTTAACTATGGCTACACCTTC
CASSQVGTGVGLNYGYTF
>few|NA|TRBJ2-7|TRBV11-1
TGTGCCAGCAGCTTAGATGACAGAGTCTACGAGCAGTACTTC
CASSLDDRVYEQYF
>NA|NA|TRBJ2-5|TRBV3-1/TRBV3-2
TGTGCCAGCAGCCAAGATAGAGGGGGAGAGACCCAGTACTTC
CASSQDRGGETQYF
>NA|TRBD1|TRBJ1-2|TRBV7-2
TGTGCCAGCAGCTTAGACGCAGGGGGTAACTATGGCTACACCTTC
CASSLDAGGNYGYTF
>NA|NA|TRBJ1-2|TRBV10-3
TGTGCCATCAGTGACACAGTCTTTAACTATGGCTACACCTTC
CAISDTVFNYGYTF
>NA|NA|TRBJ2-3|TRBV9
TGTGCCAGCAGCTTCCCGGGGGTGGGGGTCACAGATACGCAGTATTTT
CASSFPGVGVTDTQYF
>NA|TRBD2|TRBJ2-7|TRBV27
TGTGCCAGCAGGATGGGGGGGGAGCAGTACTTC
CASRMGGEQYF
>NA|NA|TRBJ2-1|TRBV15
TGTGCCACCAGCAGAGAGGCAATTCGTTACAATGAGCAGTTCTTC
CATSREAIRYNEQFF
>NA|NA|TRBJ1-3|TRBV19
TGTGCCAGTAGCGAAGTGAGTCCTGGAAACACCATATATTTT
CASSEVSPGNTIYF
>NA|NA|TRBJ2-5|TRBV7-2
TGTGCCAGCAGCGCCAGGATCGGGAGCCAAGAGACCCAGTACTTC
CASSARIGSQETQYF